The T cell receptor (beta chain) described here comes from a study of T cells in localized non-small cell lung cancer. Findings and caveats of the study: Adjacent uninvolved lung had the highest clonality, suggesting focused antigen responses. Longer survival (overall) was linked to higher T cell density in blood.

The CDR3 sequence is 16 residues long. V lost 4 bases, J lost 5 bases, and 9 bases stayed unmatched. Germline CDR1 reads SGHDT; CDR2 reads YYEEEE. Produced via immunoSEQ multiplex PCR; TCRdb's table is partial and in-frame only. The sample includes some 40,000 clones, approximately 94% of them seen just once. As regards this clone: What it binds is unknown.

This receptor was identified in a female donor at least 60 years old with stage I lung adenocarcinoma. This chain uses TRBV5-6 with TRBJ2-3, with 11 nucleotides matching TRBD1. Sequences were derived from peripheral blood, sampled before any cancer treatment. The CDR3 sequence is CASSGGQGGMLDTQYF. The CDR3, as DNA: TGTGCCAGCAGCGGGGGACAGGGGGGTATGTTAGATACGCAGTATTTT. Combining the CDR3 with reference TRBV5-6 and TRBJ2-3 gives the whole variable domain DAGVTQSPTHLIKTRGQQVTLRCSPKSGHDTVSWYQQALGQGPQFIFQYYEEEERQRGNFPDRFSGHQFPNYSSELNVNALLLGDSALYLCASSGGQGGMLDTQYFGPGTRLTVL.